This paragraph covers one T cell receptor (beta chain) sequence. TCRdb re-called the RT-PCR reads with MiXCR, one entry per CDR3 protein. This table holds approximately 200,000 distinct CDR3 sequences, less than 45% found once. Germline V gene sequence: CDR1 GTSNPN, CDR2 SVGIG (reference sequence). The CDR3 consists of 11 residues. V lost 5 bases and J lost 8, with 10 bases in between. The data stem from a study of patients and donors after allogeneic stem cell transplantation. Specimen: blood, either unsorted or a sorted T cell fraction (not recorded which). The chain links TRBV30 to TRBJ2-1; possibly TRBD1 for D (5 bases). The clonotype comes from a human donor who was either an allogeneic HSCT recipient or a stem cell or donor lymphocyte infusion donor (not recorded which). It is not recorded whose cells these are; they may come from a transplant donor. This chain's CDR3 is CAWRQSDEQFF. CDR3 nucleotides: TGTGCCTGGCGACAGAGCGATGAGCAGTTCTTC. The full variable domain, with the rest looked up from reference TRBV30 and TRBJ2-1, is SQTIHQWPATLVQPVGSPLSLECTVEGTSNPNLYWYRQAAGRGLQLLFYSVGIGQISSEVPQNLSASRPQDRQFILSSKKLLLSDSGFYLCAWRQSDEQFFGPGTRLTVL.